The 29 T cell receptor beta chains below all came from one sample that was sequenced in a study of cytomegalovirus exposure and HLA in healthy donors. Primers: 60 Vbeta forward and 13 Jbeta reverse. Sequencing was performed with immunoSEQ multiplex PCR; in TCRdb, only in-frame clones are kept and a portion is missing. The sample lists about 93,000 clones, approximately 68% occurring once. Sequencing was done on a sample of PBMCs. These receptors came from a boy aged 5-17 years in good health and CMV-seropositive.

The chain carries TRBV19 and TRBJ2-1, with TRBD2 matching over 8 bases. The CDR3 consists of 15 residues. The V gene end was trimmed by 7 bases and the J gene end by 7 bases; junction bases not matched to a gene: 12. Germline V gene sequence: CDR1 LNHDA, CDR2 SQIVND (reference sequence). The CDR3 nucleotides read TGTGCCAGTAATCGGGGGGGGAGCCTCTCTAATGAGCAGTTCTTC. Residues: CASNRGGSLSNEQFF.

V usage is TRBV6-1 and J usage is TRBJ1-5; 7 bases match TRBD1. The CDR3 loop spans 14 amino acids. CDR1 is MNHNS and CDR2 is SASEGT in the germline V gene. V trimming: 8 bases; J trimming: 7 bases; junction bases outside the gene matches: 11. The CDR3 here is CASRGWQGDQPQHF. The CDR3 DNA reads TGTGCCAGCCGTGGGTGGCAGGGGGACCAGCCCCAGCATTTT.

The CDR3 here is CASQQVGPGANVLTF. The DNA for the CDR3 is TGCGCCAGTCAACAAGTGGGCCCTGGGGCCAACGTCCTGACTTTC. The chain uses TRBV5-1 and TRBJ2-6; D not resolved. Germline CDR1 is SGHRS and CDR2 is YFSETQ. Trimming cost V 8 bases and J 2 bases, with 14 bases left between them. The CDR3 spans 15 residues. Variable domain in full (rest from reference TRBV5-1 and TRBJ2-6): KAGVTQTPRYLIKTRGQQVTLSCSPISGHRSVSWYQQTPGQGLQFLFEYFSETQRNKGNFPGRFSGRQFSNSRSEMNVSTLELGDSALYLCASQQVGPGANVLTFGAGSRLTVL.

The J gene is TRBJ2-2, the V gene TRBV30; D gene ambiguous. Germline V CDR1 and CDR2: GTSNPN, SVGIG (reference sequence). The V end lost 0 bases, the J end lost 4 bases, and 9 bases lay between the germline ends. There are 14 residues in the CDR3. CDR3 nucleotide sequence: TGTGCCTGGAGTGTACTCACTCTCACCGGGGAGCTGTTTTTT. This codes for CAWSVLTLTGELFF. Filled out from reference TRBV30 and TRBJ2-2, the complete variable domain reads SQTIHQWPATLVQPVGSPLSLECTVEGTSNPNLYWYRQAAGRGLQLLFYSVGIGQISSEVPQNLSASRPQDRQFILSSKKLLLSDSGFYLCAWSVLTLTGELFFGEGSRLTVL.

The V and J genes are TRBV27 and TRBJ2-2, with 9 bases identical to TRBD1. This CDR3 has 15 amino acids. J was trimmed by 5 bases and V by 5 bases; bases with no gene match: 6. Germline CDR1 is MNHEY and CDR2 is SMNVEV (reference sequence). The CDR3 region is CASSRTGAGTGELFF. The CDR3 DNA reads as TGTGCCAGCAGTCGGACAGGGGCAGGGACCGGGGAGCTGTTTTTT.

This clone was seen once. The chain combines TRBV7-8 with TRBJ1-1; 10 bases are shared with TRBD1. Germline V lookup: CDR1 SGHVS, CDR2 FQNEAQ. Trimming cost V 2 bases and J 11 bases; bases outside gene matches: 14. This CDR3 comprises 16 residues. As DNA, the CDR3 is TGTGCCAGCAGCTTATGGTCTGCGACAGGGGGCTCTGGGGCTTTCTTT. As protein: CASSLWSATGGSGAFF.

V gene TRBV14 combines with J gene TRBJ1-1; D might be TRBD1 (6 bases). The CDR3 length is 12 residues. V was cut by 10 bases and J by 8 bases, with 17 bases left in between. From germline, CDR1 is SGHDN and CDR2 FVKESK. The CDR3 DNA sequence: TGTGCCACCAAAGCGGGGGGCGGCGAAGCTTTCTTT. Its protein product is CATKAGGGEAFF.

The chain has TRBV4-3 and TRBJ2-3; possibly TRBD2 for D (5 bases). The CDR3 is 14 residues long. Trimming took 2 bases from V and 3 from J, leaving 9 bases between them. CDR1 is LGHNA, CDR2 YSLEER, per germline. The CDR3 reads CASSQTGRTDTQYF. CDR3 DNA: TGCGCCAGCAGCCAAACGGGGAGAACAGATACGCAGTATTTT.

About this clone itself: The junction and the germline gene differ at one end; a read error may be behind it. The V call is TRBV10-1, the J call TRBJ1-5; 8 nucleotides align to TRBD1. The CDR3 has 13 amino acids. The V gene's germline CDR1 is WNHNN and CDR2 SYGVQD (reference sequence). The CDR3 DNA follows: TGCGCCAGCAGTAAAGACAGGGGTCAGCCCCAGAATTTT. This translates into CASSKDRGQPQNF.

V gene TRBV7-9 combines with J gene TRBJ2-7; 8 nucleotides match TRBD1. V trimming: 4 bases; J trimming: 6 bases; junction bases outside the gene matches: 8. Germline CDR1 SEHNR, CDR2 FQNEAQ (reference sequence). This CDR3 is built from 14 residues. Written as DNA, the CDR3 is TGTGCCAGCAGCTCAAGGACAGGGTGGAGCGAGCAGTACTTC. Translating gives CASSSRTGWSEQYF.

This chain joins TRBV9 and TRBJ1-1, with 10 bases matching TRBD1. Germline CDR1 and CDR2: SGDLS and YYNGEE. CDR3 length equals 17 residues. V lost 0 bases, J lost 3 bases, and 8 bases stayed unmatched. CDR3 amino acids: CASSVARDRGLDTEAFF. The DNA of the CDR3 is TGTGCCAGCAGCGTAGCGAGGGACAGGGGATTGGACACTGAAGCTTTCTTT.

The chain links TRBV6-4 to TRBJ1-2; 7 bases fit TRBD1. The CDR3 spans 14 residues. Germline loops: CDR1 MRHNA, CDR2 SNTAGT. The V and J ends lost 2 bases and 7 bases, in that order; junction bases with no gene match: 7. This CDR3 is CASSDGDRASGYTF. The CDR3 DNA sequence: TGTGCCAGCAGTGACGGTGACAGGGCCAGTGGCTACACCTTC.

The chain combines TRBV25-1 with TRBJ2-1, with TRBD1 matching 8 bases. The junction had 7 bases not matched to a gene; V was cut back by 4 bases and J by 2 bases. The CDR3 is 16 amino acids. The germline V gene encodes CDR1 MGHDK and CDR2 SYGVNS. CDR3 amino acids: CASSAQGTGTYNEQFF. CDR3 DNA sequence: TGTGCCAGCAGTGCCCAAGGGACAGGTACCTACAATGAGCAGTTCTTC. Using reference TRBV25-1 and TRBJ2-1 for the parts outside the CDR3, the full variable domain is EADIYQTPRYLVIGTGKKITLECSQTMGHDKMYWYQQDPGMELHLIHYSYGVNSTEKGDLSSESTVSRIRTEHFPLTLESARPSHTSQYLCASSAQGTGTYNEQFFGPGTRLTVL.

This chain links TRBV15 with TRBJ2-5, with D unresolved. CDR3 size: 13 residues. CDR1 and CDR2 (germline): LNHNV, YYDKDF (reference sequence). V was shortened by 1 base and J by 5 bases, with 8 bases between the two germline ends. The CDR3 nucleotides read TGTGCCACCAGCAGAGTCTCGCGGGAGACCCAGTACTTC. Its protein product is CATSRVSRETQYF.

This chain joins TRBV7-9 and TRBJ1-3; D gene unclear. From germline, CDR1 is SEHNR and CDR2 FQNEAQ (reference sequence). The CDR3 spans 16 residues. V was pared by 2 bases and J by 0 bases, with 11 bases between. Written as DNA, the CDR3 is TGTGCCAGCAGCTTACGATCACTGAACTCTGGAAACACCATATATTTT. Protein product: CASSLRSLNSGNTIYF.

The rearrangement uses TRBV5-4 and TRBJ2-3; 11 positions match TRBD2. Trimming took 4 bases from V and 6 from J; bases not matched to a gene: 10. CDR1 SGHNT and CDR2 YYREEE come from the germline V gene (reference sequence). The CDR3 totals 16 residues. The CDR3 protein is CASSRTSTSGADTQYF. The CDR3, as DNA: TGTGCCAGCAGCCGGACCTCGACTAGCGGGGCGGATACGCAGTATTTT.

The chain links TRBV19 to TRBJ1-1; 10 bases match TRBD1. The V gene end was trimmed by 5 bases and the J gene end by 4 bases; junction bases not matched to a gene: 16. The CDR3 contains 18 residues. Germline V gene sequence: CDR1 LNHDA, CDR2 SQIVND (reference sequence). CDR3 DNA: TGTGCCAGTAGTCTTACCCGGGACAGGGGTGTTGTGGGCACTGAAGCTTTCTTT. This gives the protein CASSLTRDRGVVGTEAFF.

The chain combines TRBV30 with TRBJ1-2; maybe TRBD1 (6 bases). Germline V gene lookup returns CDR1 GTSNPN and CDR2 SVGIG (reference sequence). The V end lost 4 bases, the J end lost 6 bases, and 12 bases lay between the germline ends. This CDR3 is 12 amino acids long. The CDR3 reads CAWTRTGNGYTF. CDR3 nucleotide sequence: TGTGCCTGGACCAGAACAGGGAATGGCTACACCTTC.

The rearrangement links TRBV19 to TRBJ1-2; 9 bases align to TRBD1. V shed 7 bases, J shed 6 bases, and the junction held 21 bases outside the gene matches. Germline V CDR1 and CDR2: LNHDA, SQIVND (reference sequence). The CDR3 extends over 18 amino acids. CDR3 sequence (DNA): TGTGCCAGTACCTCCACGGACAATAACTACAGGGGGCGAGATGGCTACACCTTC. Residues: CASTSTDNNYRGRDGYTF.

J is TRBJ1-1 and V is TRBV6-5; TRBD1 is a possible D gene (6 bases). The germline V gene has CDR1 MNHEY and CDR2 SVGAGI. Trimming stripped 5 bases from V and 1 base from J, with 11 bases between. The CDR3 totals 14 residues. The DNA of the CDR3 is TGTGCCAGCAGTGGACGGACAGCGAACACTGAAGCTTTCTTT. It translates to CASSGRTANTEAFF.

This clone was recorded only once. The CDR3 is CASSDGSQGGTDTQYF. For the CDR3, the DNA is TGTGCCAGTAGCGATGGGAGTCAGGGGGGCACAGATACGCAGTATTTT. This rearrangement joins TRBV19 to TRBJ2-3; TRBD1 aligns across 7 bases. The germline V gene has CDR1 LNHDA and CDR2 SQIVND (reference sequence). The trim removed 6 bases at V and 1 base at J, leaving 10 bases unmatched. CDR3 size: 16 residues.

This chain links TRBV7-9 with TRBJ2-3; TRBD1 agrees at 7 bases. J lost 2 bases, V lost 5 bases, and 7 bases had no gene match. Germline V gene sequence: CDR1 SEHNR, CDR2 FQNEAQ (reference sequence). The CDR3 sequence is 15 residues long. The CDR3 region has the DNA TGTGCCAGCAGCGAGGGACAGCTAATCACAGATACGCAGTATTTT. Encoded protein: CASSEGQLITDTQYF.

The CDR3 DNA reads TGTGCCAGTAGTATAGTAGGGGTTGGCGGCGGGGAGCTGTTTTTT. Translation gives CASSIVGVGGGELFF. This chain connects TRBV19 to TRBJ2-2; TRBD1 might be the D (5 bases). CDR1 is LNHDA, CDR2 SQIVND, per germline (reference sequence). V shed 1 base and J shed 7 bases, with 13 bases lying between them. This CDR3 comprises 15 residues.

This sequence joins TRBV7-9 and TRBJ1-1; TRBD1 aligns across 11 bases. V dropped 6 bases and J dropped 1; count of bases not matched to a gene: 1. Per the germline V gene, CDR1 is SEHNR and CDR2 is FQNEAQ (reference sequence). This CDR3 comprises 14 residues. DNA of the CDR3: TGTGCCAGCAGGGGGACAGGGGGGAACACTGAAGCTTTCTTT. Translating it yields CASRGTGGNTEAFF.

The genes are TRBV5-5 and TRBJ1-3, with D perhaps matching TRBD1 (6 bases). The germline CDR1 and CDR2 sequences are SGHKS and YYEKEE (reference sequence). This CDR3 region has 16 residues. V gave up 3 bases and J gave up 2 bases, with 15 bases separating them. The CDR3 DNA reads TGTGCCAGCAGCTCTCAACAGGGTCAGGCTGGAAACACCATATATTTT. This codes for CASSSQQGQAGNTIYF.

V gene TRBV9 combines with J gene TRBJ1-1; tentative D call: TRBD1 (5 bases). V was pared by 3 bases and J by 4 bases, with 13 bases between. The CDR3 is made up of 14 amino acids. In germline, CDR1 is SGDLS, CDR2 YYNGEE. The CDR3 protein is CASSAGNRGTEAFF. The CDR3 coding sequence is TGTGCCAGCAGCGCCGGAAATAGGGGCACTGAAGCTTTCTTT.

This chain links TRBV5-5 with TRBJ1-4; D may be TRBD1 (6 bases). This CDR3 region has 15 residues. Between the trimmed V and J ends, which lost 5 bases and 5 bases, there was a span of 16 bases. Germline CDR1 is SGHKS and CDR2 is YYEKEE (reference sequence). The CDR3 bases are TGTGCCAGCAGGTCGTTGGGGGGGCAAAATGAAAAACTGTTTTTT. Amino acid sequence: CASRSLGGQNEKLFF.

The genes are TRBV5-6 and TRBJ1-2, with 8 bases lining up with TRBD1. This CDR3 is built from 13 residues. Germline CDR1 SGHDT, CDR2 YYEEEE. Trimming cost V 6 bases and J 4 bases; bases outside gene matches: 5. In DNA form, the CDR3 reads TGTGCCAGCAAGATGGGACAGGTCTATGGCTACACCTTC. Its protein product is CASKMGQVYGYTF. Looking up the rest from reference TRBV5-6 and TRBJ1-2 gives the full variable domain: DAGVTQSPTHLIKTRGQQVTLRCSPKSGHDTVSWYQQALGQGPQFIFQYYEEEERQRGNFPDRFSGHQFPNYSSELNVNALLLGDSALYLCASKMGQVYGYTFGSGTRLTVV.

J is TRBJ2-7 and V is TRBV7-9, with 7 bases matching TRBD1. Unmatched junction bases numbered 11, after V lost 6 bases and J lost 3 bases. The CDR3 sequence is 15 residues long. In germline, CDR1 is SEHNR, CDR2 FQNEAQ (reference sequence). Written as DNA, the CDR3 is TGTGCCAGCAGTTCACAGGGGTCGGCCCGCTACGAGCAGTACTTC. As protein: CASSSQGSARYEQYF.